Shown below are 7 T cell receptor beta chains from a single sample sequenced in a study of identical twins. Via MiXCR, TCRdb re-called the 5' RACE reads, giving one row per CDR3 protein. Among about 500,000 distinct CDR3 sequences listed, roughly an eighth were seen once. The data also belong to a second study, concerning yellow fever vaccine responses in identical twins.

The source material was CD4+ T cells sorted from blood. The source of these receptors is a woman between 18 and 30 years old in good health.

The V gene is TRBV29-1, the J gene TRBJ1-2; D is undetermined. Trimming took 2 bases from V and 2 from J, leaving 9 bases between them. The CDR3 covers 13 residues. Germline values: CDR1 SQVTM, CDR2 ANQGSEA. DNA of the CDR3: TGCAGCGTTGAAAGGGCTTCAAACTATGGCTACACCTTC. It translates to CSVERASNYGYTF.

The chain couples TRBV9 to TRBJ2-7; D possibly matches TRBD1 or TRBD2 (5 bases each). The ends were cut back, 3 bases at V and 12 bases at J, with 16 bases in the middle. The CDR3 spans 12 residues. From germline, CDR1 is SGDLS and CDR2 YYNGEE. The CDR3 sequence: CASSAGTVGPYF. CDR3 nucleotides: TGTGCCAGCAGCGCCGGGACGGTTGGTCCGTACTTC. The full variable domain, its missing parts supplied by reference TRBV9 and TRBJ2-7, is DSGVTQTPKHLITATGQRVTLRCSPRSGDLSVYWYQQSLDQGLQFLIQYYNGEERAKGNILERFSAQQFPDLHSELNLSSLELGDSALYFCASSAGTVGPYFGPGTRLTVT.

The sample holds a few counts of this clonotype. The V gene is TRBV11-1, the J gene TRBJ2-7, with 9 bases aligning to TRBD2. With V trimmed by 1 base and J by 0 bases, 10 bases remained unmatched. Germline V lookup: CDR1 SGHAT, CDR2 FQDESV (reference sequence). The CDR3 is made up of 18 amino acids. The CDR3 sequence: CASSLVPSGVTSSYEQYF. As DNA, the CDR3 is TGTGCCAGCAGCTTAGTTCCTAGCGGGGTAACGAGCTCCTACGAGCAGTACTTC. Combining the CDR3 with reference TRBV11-1 and TRBJ2-7 gives the whole variable domain EAEVAQSPRYKITEKSQAVAFWCDPISGHATLYWYRQILGQGPELLVQFQDESVVDDSQLPKDRFSAERLKGVDSTLKIQPAELGDSAMYLCASSLVPSGVTSSYEQYFGPGTRLTVT.

This clonotype came up a few times. The chain is built from TRBV7-9 and TRBJ2-3; weak D call: TRBD2 (6 bases). V was clipped by 11 bases and J by 6 bases, with 15 bases between them. The CDR3 runs to 12 residues. Germline V lookup: CDR1 SEHNR, CDR2 FQNEAQ (reference sequence). CDR3 in amino acids: CASLGGADTQYF. The CDR3 nucleotides read TGTGCCTCTCTGGGCGGGGCGGATACGCAGTATTTT.

The V gene is TRBV11-2, the J gene TRBJ2-3; 7 bases align to TRBD2. Trimming cost V 4 bases and J 1 base; bases outside gene matches: 11. The CDR3 length is 17 residues. Germline V gene sequence: CDR1 SGHAT, CDR2 FQNNGV. The CDR3 sequence is CASSSNLRGLGTDTQYF. The CDR3 nucleotides are TGTGCCAGCAGCTCGAATCTTAGAGGACTAGGCACAGATACGCAGTATTTT.

This rearrangement joins TRBV10-2 to TRBJ2-7; unclear D gene. The V gene lost 6 bases and the J gene lost 3 bases, with 9 bases spanning the gap. There are 12 residues in the CDR3. From germline, CDR1 is WSHSY and CDR2 SAAADI. CDR3 sequence (DNA): TGCGCCAGCAGCCATGTCGACTACGAGCAGTACTTC. Protein sequence: CASSHVDYEQYF.

In its sample, this clonotype was seen a few times. The chain couples TRBV3-1 to TRBJ2-1, with a tentative D call TRBD1 (6 bases). The V gene's germline CDR1 is LGHDT and CDR2 YNNKEL (reference sequence). Trimming left V 1 base short and J 7 bases short, with 8 bases between. CDR3 size: 13 residues. CDR3 DNA: TGTGCCAGCAGCCAAGGGACAGTTAATGAGCAGTTCTTC. It translates to CASSQGTVNEQFF.